What follows describes a single TCR gamma chain. Antigen specificity is unknown. CDR1 EGSNGY and CDR2 YDSYNSKV come from the germline V gene. The CDR3 runs 17 residues. J gave up 0 bases and V 1 base, and 8 bases lay outside the gene matches. Fewer than 11 formalin-fixed paraffin-embedded scrolls, each 5 µm thick, supplied each case's genomic DNA. Using around 200 ng of biopsy DNA, TRG was amplified with LymphoTrack primers. TCRdb processed the multiplex PCR reads again with the CATT caller. The sample shows approximately 740 gamma-chain clones, around two fifths of them seen only once. The sample comes from a study of intestinal T cells in coeliac disease. Study results and caveats: Reported leave-one-out accuracy of TRD kmer clustering was about 92%. TRG clustering correctly classified most of the roughly 54 biopsies (approximately 94%).

The genes are TRGV2 and TRGJP2. This sequence was found in a human donor with celiac disease. Input material: a duodenal biopsy. CDR3 protein: CATWDGPHDSSDWIKTF. The CDR3 coding sequence is TGTGCCACCTGGGACGGCCCCCACGATAGTAGTGATTGGATCAAGACGTTT.